A selection of T cell receptor beta chains follows, all from one sample in a study of T cell responses to AZD1222 COVID-19 vaccine. TCRdb's copy holds only in-frame clones and misses some; the assay was immunoSEQ multiplex PCR. The repertoire holds around 50,000 clones, with around 89% as singletons. The sample in question was peripheral blood, obtained 28 days after the second AZD1222 dose. The source is an adult who received the AZD1222 COVID-19 vaccine. CDR3s include the opening cysteine and the closing phenylalanine or tryptophan.

J gene,V gene,CDR3 protein
TRBJ2-1,TRBV24-1,CATSAADHGRERNEQFF
TRBJ1-1,TRBV5-4,CASSLAGAGWAFF
TRBJ1-6,TRBV4-3,CASSQDLKGGTPLHF
TRBJ1-4,TRBV4-3,CASSQVLYSREKLFF
TRBJ1-3,TRBV18,CAGSPGRVSGNTIYF
TRBJ2-3,TRBV14,CASSQGPATDTQYF
TRBJ2-7,TRBV28,CASSTGTGRYEQYF
TRBJ1-3,TRBV5-1,CASSLGQGANTIYF
TRBJ2-7,TRBV6-2/TRBV6-3,CASSYVDRPSYEQYF
TRBJ2-1,TRBV4-3,CASSQDSGLAREQFF
TRBJ2-7,TRBV2,CASSARGPSSYEQYF
TRBJ2-7,TRBV19,CATSGTRYEQYF
TRBJ2-7,TRBV16,CASSQSTDRGSYEQYF
TRBJ2-7,TRBV7-9,CASRGTGANEQYF
TRBJ2-1,TRBV15,CATSRGTSGRVEQFF
TRBJ2-3,TRBV7-3,CASSLGSGGAGTDTQYF
TRBJ1-3,TRBV28,CASSLILSGNTIYF
TRBJ2-4,TRBV10-3,CAISDRLAGSKNIQYF
TRBJ1-5,TRBV3-1/TRBV3-2,CASSQGQGLSNQPQHF
TRBJ1-1,TRBV9,CASSVEAGGGGGTEAFF
TRBJ2-7,TRBV28,CASSLAIAGSYEQYF
TRBJ2-5,TRBV6-5,CASSYPGAAQYF